This T cell receptor beta chain was observed in a study of regulatory and conventional T cells in RAG deficiency. Study-wide results and limits: Compared with controls, unique Treg TCR beta sequences dropped about 97-fold in Omenn syndrome and CID/AS. Shorter CDR3s in all patient subsets; >80% Treg-Tconv overlap in Omenn. Shannon entropy was markedly lower and Simpson indices higher in RAG-deficient patients than control T-cell subsets.

Trimming removed 3 bases at V and 0 bases at J, with 12 bases between. Germline V lookup: CDR1 SNHLY, CDR2 FYNNEI. The CDR3 totals 15 residues. Profiling relied on immunoSEQ multiplex PCR, and the TCRdb table lists in-frame clones only, not all of them. The table includes roughly 29,000 clones, 85% to 95% detected once. In the case of this clone: Antigen unknown.

Regulatory T cells were sorted from blood as CD4+ CD25-high CD127-low cells. The data were also submitted as part of a second study, on regulatory T cells. That paper adds: Primers: 52 TRBV forward and 13 TRBJ reverse. Patient repertoires had restricted TRB V-J pairs and skewed V and J usage, most in Tregs.

This chain uses TRBV2 with TRBJ2-7, with D unresolved. The sample taken for sequencing was Tregs sorted from blood. The sequence was collected from a human donor in good health. The CDR3 region is CASSESGVLSYEQYF. DNA for the CDR3: TGTGCCAGCAGTGAGTCTGGGGTTCTCTCCTACGAGCAGTACTTC.